This T cell receptor beta chain was recorded in a study of OX40 agonist ivuxolimab in advanced cancers. Study-wide context: The costimulatory receptor OX40 (CD134) was targeted by ivuxolimab, a fully human IgG2 agonistic monoclonal antibody. Intravenous ivuxolimab was administered to patients every 2 weeks at six dose levels: 0.01, 0.1, 0.3, 1.5, 3 and 10 mg/kg. Among the approximately 50 dose-escalation patients, some 19 had hepatocellular carcinoma, approximately 15 melanoma, 9 renal cell carcinoma and 9 head and neck cancer. The dose-escalation cohort was almost 85% male with a mean age of around 64 years, ranging from roughly 20 to 80. Prior anti-PD-1, anti-PD-L1 or anti-CTLA-4 therapy was permitted, and checkpoint inhibitors had been received by 30% to 40% of dose-escalation patients. Partial responses occurred in three dose-escalation patients, of whom one had hepatocellular carcinoma and two had cutaneous melanoma. The purpose of peripheral TCRbeta sequencing was to test whether ivuxolimab changed TCR sequence diversity and led to clonal T-cell expansion. The monotherapy dose-escalation portion (N = 52 patients) of the phase I ivuxolimab trial is reported in the paper. The full study reports these points: Low levels of normalized T-cell clonal expansion were also seen in some patients who did not respond. On average, CD8+ T cells showed more expanded clones than CD4+ T cells after ivuxolimab. Which antigens the clonally expanded peripheral T cells were specific for was not determined. In partial responders in the 0.1-3.0 mg/kg groups, normalized peripheral clonal expansion was found to be among the lowest, especially among CD8+ T cells. At doses from 0.1 to 3.0 mg/kg, clonal expansion was seen in both CD4+ and CD8+ blood T cells between baseline and week 6.

CDR1 and CDR2 are read off the germline V gene (reference sequence) as LNHNV and YYDKDF. The CDR3 measures 18 amino acids from cysteine to phenylalanine. The CDR3 DNA has 54 bases and is translated from base 1. The V end loses 1 base and the J end loses 3 bases, and a stretch of 21 bases separates them. Patients with autoimmune disease history or receiving systemic immunosuppression were excluded from the trial. Peripheral blood for TCR sequencing was drawn from every dose cohort at baseline, at cycle 4 day 1 and at cycle 7 day 1. The samples were taken from a phase I, first-in-human, multicenter, open-label dose-escalation trial of ivuxolimab. Adults with locally advanced or metastatic melanoma, renal cell carcinoma, hepatocellular carcinoma or head and neck squamous cell carcinoma were enrolled in the trial. Before TCR sequencing, CD4+ and CD8+ T cells were separately sorted from peripheral blood.

Genomic DNA was extracted from sorted cells for sequencing of the TCRbeta CDR3 region. The immunoSEQ Assay was used to sequence the TCRbeta CDR3 regions. The table comes from immuneACCESS by way of TCRdb, which keeps in-frame sequences with V and J called. Part of the clones is missing from these tables; in studies checked, under half for an unresolved V gene and the rest for unknown reasons. The sample data list 50,000 to 75,000 clones, and roughly nine tenths of these were observed just once. Less than 6% of the sample is in the top ten clones. Note on this clone: This receptor's antigen is unknown. No base-level quality is on record; no much larger clone is a single base apart.

The chain was built from TRBV15 and TRBJ1-1, with TRBD1 perhaps the D gene, on 5 matching bases. The origin of this receptor is an adult with an advanced solid tumor such as melanoma, head and neck, liver or kidney cancer. Sequenced here: CD4+ or CD8+ T cells sorted from blood, sampled in a trial of the OX40 agonist ivuxolimab. CDR3 sequence: CATSRGATVSGADTEAFF. Here is the DNA: TGTGCCACCAGCAGAGGCGCGACAGTTTCAGGTGCGGACACTGAAGCTTTCTTT.